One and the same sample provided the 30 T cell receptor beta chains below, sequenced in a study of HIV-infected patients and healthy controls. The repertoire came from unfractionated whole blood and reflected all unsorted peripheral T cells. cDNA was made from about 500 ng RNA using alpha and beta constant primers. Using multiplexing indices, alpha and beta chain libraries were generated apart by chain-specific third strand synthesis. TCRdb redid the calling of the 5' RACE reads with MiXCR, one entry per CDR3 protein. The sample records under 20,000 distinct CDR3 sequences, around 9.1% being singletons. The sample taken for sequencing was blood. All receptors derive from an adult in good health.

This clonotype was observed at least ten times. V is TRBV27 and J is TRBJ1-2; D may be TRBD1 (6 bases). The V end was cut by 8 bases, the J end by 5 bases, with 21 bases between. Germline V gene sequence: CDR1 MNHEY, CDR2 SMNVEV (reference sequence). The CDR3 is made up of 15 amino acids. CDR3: CASHPGQIGTYGYTF. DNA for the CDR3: TGTGCCAGCCACCCCGGACAGATCGGGACTTATGGCTACACCTTC.

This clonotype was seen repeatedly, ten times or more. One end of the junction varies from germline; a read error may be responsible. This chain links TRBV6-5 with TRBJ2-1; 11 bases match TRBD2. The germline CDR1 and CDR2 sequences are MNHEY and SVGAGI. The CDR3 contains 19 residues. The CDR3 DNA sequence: TGTGCCACCAGTCCAGGGTTACTAGCGGGAGCCCCGGGGTACAATGAGCAGTTCTTC. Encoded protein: CATSPGLLAGAPGYNEQFF.

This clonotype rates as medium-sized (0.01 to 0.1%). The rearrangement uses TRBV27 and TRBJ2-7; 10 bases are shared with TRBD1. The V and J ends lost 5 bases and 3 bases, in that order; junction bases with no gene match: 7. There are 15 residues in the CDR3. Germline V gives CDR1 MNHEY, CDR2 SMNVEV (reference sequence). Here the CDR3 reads CASSAAGTGVYEQYF. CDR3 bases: TGTGCCAGCAGTGCGGCCGGGACAGGGGTCTACGAGCAGTACTTC.

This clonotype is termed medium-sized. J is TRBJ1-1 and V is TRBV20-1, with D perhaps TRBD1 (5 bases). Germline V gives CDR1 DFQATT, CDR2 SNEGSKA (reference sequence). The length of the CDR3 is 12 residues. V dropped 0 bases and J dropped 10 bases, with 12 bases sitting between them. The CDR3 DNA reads TGCAGTGCTAGAGATCGGGGGGGTTTAGCTTTCTTT. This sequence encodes CSARDRGGLAFF.

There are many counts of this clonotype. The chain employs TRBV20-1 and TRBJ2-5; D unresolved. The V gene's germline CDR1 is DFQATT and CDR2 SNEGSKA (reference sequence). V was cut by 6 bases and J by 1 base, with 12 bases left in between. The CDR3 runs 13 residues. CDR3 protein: CSAFRPGQETQYF. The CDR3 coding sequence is TGCAGTGCCTTTCGACCCGGCCAAGAGACCCAGTACTTC.

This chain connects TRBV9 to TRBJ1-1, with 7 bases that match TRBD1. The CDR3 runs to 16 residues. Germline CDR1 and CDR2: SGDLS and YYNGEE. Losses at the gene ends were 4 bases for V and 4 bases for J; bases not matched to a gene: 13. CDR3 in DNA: TGTGCCAGCAGCCCCCCTCAGACAGGGCGCGGCACTGAAGCTTTCTTT. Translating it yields CASSPPQTGRGTEAFF.

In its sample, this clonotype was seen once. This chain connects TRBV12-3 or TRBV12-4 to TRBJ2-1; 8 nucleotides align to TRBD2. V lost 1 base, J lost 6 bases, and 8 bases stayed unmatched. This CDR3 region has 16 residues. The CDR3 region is CASSLGRGGNTNEQFF. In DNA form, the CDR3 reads TGTGCCAGCAGTTTAGGTCGGGGGGGCAATACCAATGAGCAGTTCTTC.

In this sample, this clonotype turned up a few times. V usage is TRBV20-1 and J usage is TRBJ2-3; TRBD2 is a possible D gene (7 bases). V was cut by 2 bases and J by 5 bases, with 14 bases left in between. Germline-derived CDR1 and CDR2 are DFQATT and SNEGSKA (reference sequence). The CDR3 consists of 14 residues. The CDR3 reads CSARIQGRGDTQYF. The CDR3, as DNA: TGCAGTGCTAGAATCCAGGGGAGGGGAGATACGCAGTATTTT.

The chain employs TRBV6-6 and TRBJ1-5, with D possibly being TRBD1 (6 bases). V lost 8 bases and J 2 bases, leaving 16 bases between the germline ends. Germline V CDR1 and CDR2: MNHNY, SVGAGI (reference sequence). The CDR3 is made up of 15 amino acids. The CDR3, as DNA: TGTGCCAGCGGCTCCGGGACAACAGGCAATCAGCCCCAGCATTTT. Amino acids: CASGSGTTGNQPQHF.

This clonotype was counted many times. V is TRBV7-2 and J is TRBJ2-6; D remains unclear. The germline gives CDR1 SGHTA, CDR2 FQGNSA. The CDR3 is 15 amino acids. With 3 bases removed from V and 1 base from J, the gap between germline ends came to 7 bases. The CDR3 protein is CASSFLLSGANVLTF. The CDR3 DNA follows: TGTGCCAGCAGCTTTCTGCTTTCTGGGGCCAACGTCCTGACTTTC.

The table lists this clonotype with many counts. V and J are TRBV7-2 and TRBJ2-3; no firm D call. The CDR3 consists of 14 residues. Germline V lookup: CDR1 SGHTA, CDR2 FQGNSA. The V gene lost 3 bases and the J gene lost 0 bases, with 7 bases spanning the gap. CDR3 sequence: CASSFFPSTDTQYF. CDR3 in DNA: TGTGCCAGCAGCTTTTTCCCCAGCACAGATACGCAGTATTTT.

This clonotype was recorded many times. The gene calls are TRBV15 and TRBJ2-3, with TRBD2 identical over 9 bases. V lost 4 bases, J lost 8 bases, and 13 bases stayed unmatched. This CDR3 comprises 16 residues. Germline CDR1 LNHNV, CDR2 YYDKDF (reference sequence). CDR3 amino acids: CATSTAESSGNPTQYF. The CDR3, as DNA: TGTGCCACCAGCACCGCGGAGTCTAGCGGGAACCCTACGCAGTATTTT.

CDR3 in amino acids: CASSDPGLVRTDTQYF. CDR3 nucleotide sequence: TGTGCCAGCAGCGATCCGGGACTAGTCCGGACAGATACGCAGTATTTT. This chain joins TRBV27 and TRBJ2-3, with 8 nucleotides matching TRBD2. The germline CDR1 and CDR2 sequences are MNHEY and SMNVEV (reference sequence). The V and J ends lost 6 bases and 3 bases, in that order; junction bases with no gene match: 11. CDR3 size: 16 residues.

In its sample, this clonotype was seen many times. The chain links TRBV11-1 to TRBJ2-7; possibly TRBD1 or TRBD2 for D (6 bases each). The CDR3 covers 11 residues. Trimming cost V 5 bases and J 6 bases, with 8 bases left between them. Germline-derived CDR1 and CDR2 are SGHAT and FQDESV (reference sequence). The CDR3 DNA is TGTGCCAGCAGCGGAGGGGGCGAGCAGTACTTC. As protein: CASSGGGEQYF.

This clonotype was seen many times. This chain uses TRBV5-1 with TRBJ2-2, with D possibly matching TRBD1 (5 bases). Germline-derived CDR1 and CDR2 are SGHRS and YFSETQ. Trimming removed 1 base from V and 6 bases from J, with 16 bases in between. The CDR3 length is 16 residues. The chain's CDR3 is CASSLSSRRGAGELFF. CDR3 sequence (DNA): TGCGCCAGCAGCTTGTCCTCCCGAAGGGGCGCCGGGGAGCTGTTTTTT.

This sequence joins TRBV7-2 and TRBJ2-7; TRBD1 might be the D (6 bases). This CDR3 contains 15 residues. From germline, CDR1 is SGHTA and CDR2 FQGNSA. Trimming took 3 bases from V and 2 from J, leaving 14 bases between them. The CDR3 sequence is CASSLAQGHPYEQYF. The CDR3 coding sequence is TGTGCCAGCAGCTTGGCCCAGGGACACCCCTACGAGCAGTACTTC.

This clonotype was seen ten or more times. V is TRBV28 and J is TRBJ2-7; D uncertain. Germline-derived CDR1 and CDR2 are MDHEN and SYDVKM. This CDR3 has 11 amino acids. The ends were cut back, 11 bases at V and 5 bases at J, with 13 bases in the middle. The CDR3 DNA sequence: TGTGCCGCCGGCGCATTCCACGAGCAGTACTTC. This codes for CAAGAFHEQYF.

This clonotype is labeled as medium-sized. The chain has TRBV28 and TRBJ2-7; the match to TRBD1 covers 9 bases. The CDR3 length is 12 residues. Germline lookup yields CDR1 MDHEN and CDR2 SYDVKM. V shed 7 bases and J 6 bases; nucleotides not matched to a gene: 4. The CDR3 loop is CASTGTGSEQYF. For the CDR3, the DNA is TGTGCCAGCACCGGGACAGGGTCCGAGCAGTACTTC.

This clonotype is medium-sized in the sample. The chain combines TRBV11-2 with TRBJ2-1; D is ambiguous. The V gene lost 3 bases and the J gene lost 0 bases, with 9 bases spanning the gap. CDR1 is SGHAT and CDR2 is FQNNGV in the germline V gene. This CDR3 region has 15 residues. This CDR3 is CASSFQDNSYNEQFF. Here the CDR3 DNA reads TGTGCCAGCAGCTTCCAGGATAACTCCTACAATGAGCAGTTCTTC.

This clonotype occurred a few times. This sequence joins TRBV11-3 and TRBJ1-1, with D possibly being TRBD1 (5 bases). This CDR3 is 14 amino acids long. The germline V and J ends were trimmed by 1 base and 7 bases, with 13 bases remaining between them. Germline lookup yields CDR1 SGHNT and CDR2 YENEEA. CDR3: CASSLAGGVNEAFF. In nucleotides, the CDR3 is TGTGCCAGCAGCTTAGCAGGAGGGGTGAATGAAGCTTTCTTT.

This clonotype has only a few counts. CDR3 protein: CSVAIGLAETQYF. Written as DNA, the CDR3 is TGCAGCGTTGCGATCGGACTGGCGGAGACCCAGTACTTC. This chain connects TRBV29-1 to TRBJ2-5, with a tentative D call TRBD2 (5 bases). CDR1 and CDR2 (germline): SQVTM, ANQGSEA. The CDR3 spans 13 residues. Trimming took 4 bases from V and 5 from J, leaving 14 bases between them.

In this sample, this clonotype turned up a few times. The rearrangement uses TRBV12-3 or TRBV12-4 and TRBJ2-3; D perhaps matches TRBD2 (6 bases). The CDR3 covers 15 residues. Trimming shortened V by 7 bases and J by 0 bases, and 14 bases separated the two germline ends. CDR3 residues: CASTRRESSTDTQYF. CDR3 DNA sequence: TGTGCCAGCACCCGCCGGGAGTCTAGCACAGATACGCAGTATTTT.

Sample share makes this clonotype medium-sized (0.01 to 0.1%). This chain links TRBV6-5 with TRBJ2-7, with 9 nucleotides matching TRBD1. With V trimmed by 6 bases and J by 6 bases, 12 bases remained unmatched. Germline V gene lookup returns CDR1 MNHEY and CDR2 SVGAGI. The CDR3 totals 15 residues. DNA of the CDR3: TGTGCCAGCAGCTCAGTGGGGACAGGGATGAGCGAGCAGTACTTC. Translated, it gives CASSSVGTGMSEQYF.

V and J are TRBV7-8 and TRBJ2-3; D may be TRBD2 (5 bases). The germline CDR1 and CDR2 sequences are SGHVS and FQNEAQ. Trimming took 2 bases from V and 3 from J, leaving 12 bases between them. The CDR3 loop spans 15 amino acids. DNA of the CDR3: TGTGCCAGCAGCTTAAGAGGGAGAGCGACAGATACGCAGTATTTT. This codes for CASSLRGRATDTQYF.

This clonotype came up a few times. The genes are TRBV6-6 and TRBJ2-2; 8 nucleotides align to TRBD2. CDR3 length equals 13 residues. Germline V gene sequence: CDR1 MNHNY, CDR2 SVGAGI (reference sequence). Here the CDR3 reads CSTSREGTGELFF. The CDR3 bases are TGTTCCACCAGTCGGGAGGGCACCGGGGAGCTGTTTTTT.

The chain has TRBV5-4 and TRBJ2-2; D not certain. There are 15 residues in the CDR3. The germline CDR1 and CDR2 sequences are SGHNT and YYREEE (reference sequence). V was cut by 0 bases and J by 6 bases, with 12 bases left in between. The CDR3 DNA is TGTGCCAGCAGCTTGGCCACTGAGTTCGCCGGGGAGCTGTTTTTT. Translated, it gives CASSLATEFAGELFF.

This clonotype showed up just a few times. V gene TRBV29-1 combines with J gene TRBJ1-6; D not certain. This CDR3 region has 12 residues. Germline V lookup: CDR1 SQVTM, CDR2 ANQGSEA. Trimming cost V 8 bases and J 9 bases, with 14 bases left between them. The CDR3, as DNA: TGCAGCCTTGTCGACCTCACTTCACCCCTCCACTTT. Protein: CSLVDLTSPLHF. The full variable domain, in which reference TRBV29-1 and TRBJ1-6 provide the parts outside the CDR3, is SAVISQKPSRDICQRGTSLTIQCQVDSQVTMMFWYRQQPGQSLTLIATANQGSEATYESGFVIDKFPISRPNLTFSTLTVSNMSPEDSSIYLCSLVDLTSPLHFGNGTRLTVT.

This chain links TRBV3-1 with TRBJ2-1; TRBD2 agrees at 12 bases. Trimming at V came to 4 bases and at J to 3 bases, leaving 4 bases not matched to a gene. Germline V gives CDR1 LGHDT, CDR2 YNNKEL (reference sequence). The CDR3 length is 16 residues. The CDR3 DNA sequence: TGTGCCAGCAGCCCTAGGACTAGCGGGGACTACAATGAGCAGTTCTTC. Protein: CASSPRTSGDYNEQFF.

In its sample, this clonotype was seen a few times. CDR3 DNA sequence: TGCAGTGCTAGAGTAAGGCCAGATACGCAGTATTTT. Its translation is CSARVRPDTQYF. The rearrangement joins TRBV20-1 to TRBJ2-3; D gene uncertain. Trimming took 1 base from V and 4 from J, leaving 6 bases between them. This CDR3 comprises 12 residues. Germline V gene lookup returns CDR1 DFQATT and CDR2 SNEGSKA (reference sequence).

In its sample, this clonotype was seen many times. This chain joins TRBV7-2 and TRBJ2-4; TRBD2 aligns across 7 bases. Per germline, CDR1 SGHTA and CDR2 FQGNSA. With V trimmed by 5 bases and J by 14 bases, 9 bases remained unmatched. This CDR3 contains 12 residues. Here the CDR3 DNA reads TGTGCCAGCAGCCCCGGCGGGAGTCCAAAGTACTTC. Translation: CASSPGGSPKYF.